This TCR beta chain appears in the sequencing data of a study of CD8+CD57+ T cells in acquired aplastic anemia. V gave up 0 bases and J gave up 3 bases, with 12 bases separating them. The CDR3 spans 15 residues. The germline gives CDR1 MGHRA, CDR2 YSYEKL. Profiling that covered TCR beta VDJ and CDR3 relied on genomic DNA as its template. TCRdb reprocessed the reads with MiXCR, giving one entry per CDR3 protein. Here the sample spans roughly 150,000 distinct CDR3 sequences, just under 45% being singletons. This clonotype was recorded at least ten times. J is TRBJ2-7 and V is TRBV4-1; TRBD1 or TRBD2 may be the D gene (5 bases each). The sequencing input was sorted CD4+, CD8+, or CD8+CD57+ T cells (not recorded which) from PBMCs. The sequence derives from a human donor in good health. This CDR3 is CASSQDRGTFYEQYF. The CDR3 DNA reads TGCGCCAGCAGCCAAGATCGGGGCACTTTCTACGAGCAGTACTTC.